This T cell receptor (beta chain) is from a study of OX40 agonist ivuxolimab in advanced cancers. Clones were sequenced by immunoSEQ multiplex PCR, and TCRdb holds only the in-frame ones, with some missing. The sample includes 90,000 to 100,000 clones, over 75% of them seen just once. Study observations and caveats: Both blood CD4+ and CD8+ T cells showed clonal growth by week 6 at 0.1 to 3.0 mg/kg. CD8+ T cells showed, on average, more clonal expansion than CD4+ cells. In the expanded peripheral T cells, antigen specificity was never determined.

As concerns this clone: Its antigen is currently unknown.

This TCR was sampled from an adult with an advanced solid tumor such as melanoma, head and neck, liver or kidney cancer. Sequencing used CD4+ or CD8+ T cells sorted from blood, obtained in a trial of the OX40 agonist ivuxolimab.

The CDR3 sequence is CASGRAEAFF. In DNA, the CDR3 is TGTGCCAGCGGGCGGGCAGAAGCTTTCTTT. The V and J genes are TRBV28 and TRBJ1-1; no clear D gene. Per germline, CDR1 MDHEN and CDR2 SYDVKM. The CDR3 contains 10 residues. Between the trimmed V and J ends, which lost 8 bases and 8 bases, there was a span of 9 bases.